This TCR beta chain was documented in a study of T cells in Graves' hyperthyroidism and ophthalmopathy. From germline, CDR1 is SGDLS and CDR2 YYNGEE. Trimming removed 0 bases from V and 5 bases from J, with 9 bases in between. The CDR3 is made up of 13 amino acids. The investigators amplified TCR beta CDR3 regions from RNA transcripts. The HTBI primer set was used in a first-round RT-PCR of the TCR CDR3. Via MiXCR, TCRdb re-called the multiplex PCR reads, giving one row per CDR3 protein. The table has over 500,000 distinct CDR3 sequences, 15% to 20% seen once. Sample: blood. The chain is built from TRBV9 and TRBJ2-7; D gene ambiguous. The receptor was derived from a woman aged 25-40 years with Graves' ophthalmopathy. Here the CDR3 DNA reads TGTGCCAGCAGCGTAGCTACTTCGAACGAGCAGTACTTC. Amino acid sequence: CASSVATSNEQYF.